The clone carrying this T cell receptor (beta chain) was detected many times. This entry is derived from a study of metastatic and nonmetastatic thyroid tumors. After removal of 4 bases from V and 4 bases from J, the junction contained 6 bases not matched to a gene. This CDR3 region has 16 residues. Germline assignment: CDR1 MGHRA and CDR2 YSYEKL. Every patient was untreated before thyroid surgery. TCRdb reanalyzed the PCR reads with MiXCR. This sample yields 33,000 or so clones, of which 15% to 20% are seen a single time; about 22% belongs to the top ten. The sample taken for sequencing was blood. The rearrangement uses TRBV4-1 and TRBJ2-2; 10 bases agree with TRBD2. This receptor was obtained from a female donor with papillary thyroid cancer or a benign thyroid nodule (not recorded which). Some clones in this sample may be carry-over from other donors' samples. The CDR3 region is CASSRPAGGRTGELFF. CDR3 nucleotides: TGCGCCAGCAGCCGACCAGCGGGGGGGCGCACCGGGGAGCTGTTTTTT.